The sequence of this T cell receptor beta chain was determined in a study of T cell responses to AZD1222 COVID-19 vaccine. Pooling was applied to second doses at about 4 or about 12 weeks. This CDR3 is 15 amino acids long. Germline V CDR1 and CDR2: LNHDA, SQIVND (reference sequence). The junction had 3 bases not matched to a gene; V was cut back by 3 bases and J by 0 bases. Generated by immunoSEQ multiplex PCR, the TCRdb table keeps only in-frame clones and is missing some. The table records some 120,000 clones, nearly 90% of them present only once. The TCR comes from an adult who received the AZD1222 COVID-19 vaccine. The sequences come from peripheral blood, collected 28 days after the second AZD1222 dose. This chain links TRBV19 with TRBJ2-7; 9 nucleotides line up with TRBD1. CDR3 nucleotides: TGTGCCAGTAGTATTGGGACAGGGAGCTCCTACGAGCAGTACTTC. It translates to CASSIGTGSSYEQYF.